This entry lists 12 T cell receptor beta chains sequenced from one sample in a study of beta chain features in type 1 diabetes. Overall study findings and caveats: TCRB CDR3s were moderately but significantly shorter in Type 1 diabetes patients in all four CD4+ subsets.

Their specific antigens are unknown. Sequencing targeted expressed TCRB transcripts, as all isolated RNA had been reverse transcribed. Produced via immunoSEQ multiplex PCR; TCRdb's table is partial and in-frame only. The table records 350,000 to 450,000 clones, over 9.5% of them present only once. Sequencing was performed on naive CD4+ T cells from blood. The receptors were sampled from a woman aged 18-30 years with type 1 diabetes.

This clone was observed a few times. The chain recombines TRBV7-9 with TRBJ2-4, with 9 bases that match TRBD2. V lost 5 bases to trimming and J lost 6 bases; unmatched junction nucleotides: 14. The CDR3 totals 17 residues. The germline CDR1 and CDR2 sequences are SEHNR and FQNEAQ (reference sequence). The CDR3 reads CASSRYGTSRDLNIQYF. The DNA of the CDR3 is TGTGCCAGCAGCCGATACGGGACTAGCAGGGACTTAAACATTCAGTACTTC.

The chain joins TRBV28 to TRBJ2-1; 10 bases agree with TRBD1. V lost 5 bases to trimming and J lost 14 bases; unmatched junction nucleotides: 6. Germline CDR1 MDHEN, CDR2 SYDVKM. The CDR3 extends over 12 amino acids. The CDR3 loop reads CASSAGQGFEFF. The CDR3 region has the DNA TGTGCCAGCAGTGCGGGACAGGGGTTTGAGTTCTTC.

V gene TRBV10-3 combines with J gene TRBJ2-3, with no clear D. CDR3 length: 16 residues. Looked up from germline, CDR1 is ENHRY and CDR2 is SYGVKD. Trimming pared 2 bases from V and 4 bases from J, leaving 16 bases between. In DNA form, the CDR3 reads TGTGCCATCAGTGAGAGAGTGGGCGCAGATCCAGATACGCAGTATTTT. This encodes CAISERVGADPDTQYF.

This clone was seen a few times. The CDR3 loop reads CASSKTGNTEAFF. The CDR3 nucleotides are TGTGCCAGTAGTAAGACAGGGAACACTGAAGCTTTCTTT. This rearrangement joins TRBV19 to TRBJ1-1, with D possibly being TRBD1 (6 bases). The CDR3 runs to 13 residues. Deletions cut 4 bases from V and 1 base from J, with 7 bases between. From germline, CDR1 is LNHDA and CDR2 SQIVND (reference sequence).

This clone turned up a few times. This chain connects TRBV5-4 to TRBJ2-4; 10 positions match TRBD2. J gave up 8 bases and V 4 bases, and 6 bases lay outside the gene matches. Germline CDR1 is SGHNT and CDR2 is YYREEE (reference sequence). The CDR3 extends over 14 amino acids. The CDR3 protein is CASSPWTSGDIQYF. The CDR3 region has the DNA TGTGCCAGCAGCCCCTGGACTAGCGGAGACATTCAGTACTTC. Filled out from reference TRBV5-4 and TRBJ2-4, the complete variable domain reads ETGVTQSPTHLIKTRGQQVTLRCSSQSGHNTVSWYQQALGQGPQFIFQYYREEENGRGNFPPRFSGLQFPNYSSELNVNALELDDSALYLCASSPWTSGDIQYFGAGTRLSVL.

This clone turned up a few times. This chain uses TRBV28 with TRBJ1-1; D is unclear. The CDR3 loop spans 12 amino acids. Per the germline V gene, CDR1 is MDHEN and CDR2 is SYDVKM. The ends were cut back, 2 bases at V and 3 bases at J, with 4 bases in the middle. The CDR3 nucleotides read TGTGCCAGCAGTTTACTCTACACTGAAGCTTTCTTT. As protein: CASSLLYTEAFF.

This clone was counted only a few times. This chain links TRBV7-2 with TRBJ2-1; 7 bases fit TRBD1. Germline CDR1 and CDR2: SGHTA and FQGNSA. The length of the CDR3 is 14 residues. The J segment lost 4 bases and the V segment lost 5 bases, leaving 5 bases of the junction unmatched. The CDR3, as DNA: TGTGCCAGCAGCCCTGGACAGGAGTACAATGAGCAGTTCTTC. This gives the protein CASSPGQEYNEQFF.

This clone was seen more than once but under ten times. The chain carries TRBV4-3 and TRBJ2-3; 7 nucleotides agree with TRBD1. Germline V gene sequence: CDR1 LGHNA, CDR2 YSLEER. V lost 4 bases and J lost 11; bases outside the gene matches: 9. This CDR3 is 13 amino acids long. The CDR3, as DNA: TGCGCCAGCAGCCCAGGACAGGCCAATAGGCAGTATTTT. It yields the protein CASSPGQANRQYF.

This chain uses TRBV2 with TRBJ2-7; perhaps TRBD2 as D (5 bases). Per the germline V gene, CDR1 is SNHLY and CDR2 is FYNNEI. CDR3 length: 10 amino acids. Trimming shortened V by 8 bases and J by 6 bases, and 8 bases separated the two germline ends. Here the CDR3 DNA reads TGTGCCAGCCTAGCCTTCGAGCAGTACTTC. It yields the protein CASLAFEQYF.

This clone was counted a few times. In nucleotides, the CDR3 is TGTGCCAGCAGCTTTGGACCGGGGGAGAGATTCAATGAGCAGTTCTTC. Translating gives CASSFGPGERFNEQFF. This chain links TRBV11-2 with TRBJ2-1, with D perhaps TRBD2 (6 bases). V gave up 3 bases and J gave up 6 bases, with 18 bases separating them. CDR1 is SGHAT and CDR2 is FQNNGV in the germline V gene. This CDR3 contains 16 residues.

This clone was seen only a few times. The chain has TRBV7-2 and TRBJ1-4; no definite D call. The CDR3 runs to 14 residues. CDR1 is SGHTA and CDR2 is FQGNSA in the germline V gene. Trimming left V 5 bases short and J 5 bases short, with 12 bases between. The CDR3 nucleotides read TGTGCCAGCAGCAGCTCGGGATTAAATGAAAAACTGTTTTTT. Translated, it gives CASSSSGLNEKLFF.

V is TRBV9 and J is TRBJ2-1; 8 nucleotides match TRBD1. With V trimmed by 0 bases and J by 4 bases, 3 bases remained unmatched. Germline assignment: CDR1 SGDLS and CDR2 YYNGEE. This CDR3 spans 15 amino acids. CDR3 sequence: CASSVVGQVYNEQFF. The CDR3 DNA reads TGTGCCAGCAGCGTAGTGGGACAGGTATACAATGAGCAGTTCTTC.